This TCR beta chain appears in the sequencing data of a study of T cell changes during pregnancy in multiple sclerosis. Profiled with immunoSEQ multiplex PCR; TCRdb holds only in-frame clones, not every one. The repertoire has more than 65,000 clones, nearly 95% of them found once; the top ten carry around 1.1%. The TCR sequence derives from a female donor with multiple sclerosis, enrolled in a pregnancy study. The sequenced sample was peripheral blood, obtained in the second trimester of pregnancy.

The CDR3 DNA sequence: TGTGCCAGCAGCTTCTTATACAGGGGGCGCAGCAATCAGCCCCAGCATTTT. Protein: CASSFLYRGRSNQPQHF. The chain has TRBV5-5 and TRBJ1-5; 9 bases agree with TRBD1. This CDR3 comprises 17 residues. V trimming: 2 bases; J trimming: 1 base; junction bases outside the gene matches: 7. Germline lookup yields CDR1 SGHKS and CDR2 YYEKEE (reference sequence).